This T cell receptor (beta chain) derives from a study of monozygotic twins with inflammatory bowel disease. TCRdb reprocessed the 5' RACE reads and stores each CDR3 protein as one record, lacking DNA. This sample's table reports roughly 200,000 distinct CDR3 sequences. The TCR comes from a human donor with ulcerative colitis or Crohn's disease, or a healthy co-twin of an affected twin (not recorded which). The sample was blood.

This CDR3 is CASSSRSNQPQHF. The chain has TRBV5-8 and TRBJ1-5. Germline CDR1 and CDR2: SGHTS and YDEGEE. This CDR3 region has 13 residues.